A single sample gave rise to the 25 T cell receptor beta chains below, sequenced in a study of blood T cell repertoires in COVID-19. The repertoire was sequenced with immunoSEQ multiplex PCR; TCRdb's copy has only in-frame clones and lacks some. The profile shows 20,000 to 25,000 clones, roughly 89% of them singletons. Sequencing was done on a sample of peripheral blood. These receptors came from a woman older than 75 with active COVID-19.

This chain uses TRBV6-5 with TRBJ1-3; perhaps TRBD1 as D (6 bases). This CDR3 has 14 residues. CDR1 is MNHEY, CDR2 SVGAGI, per germline. V dropped 2 bases and J dropped 2 bases, with 7 bases sitting between them. CDR3 residues: CASSYGTTGNTIYF. The CDR3 nucleotides read TGTGCCAGCAGTTACGGGACAACTGGAAACACCATATATTTT.

The V and J genes are TRBV4-1 and TRBJ2-4, with a weak D call TRBD1 (6 bases). The CDR3 is 16 amino acids. Trimming left V 0 bases short and J 4 bases short, with 13 bases between. CDR1 is MGHRA, CDR2 YSYEKL, per germline. The CDR3 coding sequence is TGCGCCAGCAGCCAAGATTGGAGGCAGGGGAAAAACATTCAGTACTTC. Its protein is CASSQDWRQGKNIQYF.

The V call is TRBV4-3, the J call TRBJ2-6; D is unclear. The ends were cut back, 0 bases at V and 3 bases at J, with 6 bases in the middle. In germline, CDR1 is LGHNA, CDR2 YSLEER. The CDR3 length is 15 residues. DNA for the CDR3: TGCGCCAGCAGCCAAGATATCCGTGGGGCCAACGTCCTGACTTTC. This encodes CASSQDIRGANVLTF.

V usage is TRBV7-2 and J usage is TRBJ2-7; D call uncertain. The V gene lost 1 base and the J gene lost 4 bases, with 14 bases spanning the gap. Germline V lookup: CDR1 SGHTA, CDR2 FQGNSA. The CDR3 totals 15 residues. The CDR3 loop is CASSLGPLAAYEQYF. The CDR3 coding sequence is TGTGCCAGCAGCTTAGGTCCCTTGGCGGCTTACGAGCAGTACTTC.

The chain couples TRBV19 to TRBJ1-4, with TRBD1 matching over 9 bases. Looked up from germline, CDR1 is LNHDA and CDR2 is SQIVND (reference sequence). The CDR3 loop spans 15 amino acids. V was pared by 7 bases and J by 10 bases, with 13 bases of the junction left unmatched. For the CDR3, the DNA is TGTGCCAGTACCGCCCGGCCGGGACAGGGATTAAAACTGTTTTTT. This gives the protein CASTARPGQGLKLFF.

The genes are TRBV12-3 or TRBV12-4 and TRBJ1-1; D gene ambiguous. The V gene lost 3 bases and the J gene lost 8 bases, with 10 bases spanning the gap. The CDR3 contains 12 residues. DNA of the CDR3: TGTGCCAGCAGTTTTTCGAAAGCCGAAGCTTTCTTT. Its translation is CASSFSKAEAFF.

This chain connects TRBV6-5 to TRBJ1-2, with 8 bases aligning to TRBD1. This CDR3 spans 15 amino acids. Germline values: CDR1 MNHEY, CDR2 SVGAGI. The V gene end was trimmed by 8 bases and the J gene end by 4 bases; junction bases not matched to a gene: 12. CDR3 bases: TGTGCCAGCGGATTCCCGGACAGGGCAACCTATGGCTACACCTTC. This codes for CASGFPDRATYGYTF.

This clone came up once. The chain combines TRBV9 with TRBJ2-6; D might be TRBD1 (6 bases). There are 16 residues in the CDR3. The germline V gene has CDR1 SGDLS and CDR2 YYNGEE. Trimming removed 4 bases from V and 0 bases from J, with 11 bases in between. The CDR3 spells CASSSDRSSGANVLTF. In DNA form, the CDR3 reads TGTGCCAGCAGCTCCGACAGGAGCTCTGGGGCCAACGTCCTGACTTTC. Supplemented by reference TRBV9 and TRBJ2-6, the full variable domain reads DSGVTQTPKHLITATGQRVTLRCSPRSGDLSVYWYQQSLDQGLQFLIQYYNGEERAKGNILERFSAQQFPDLHSELNLSSLELGDSALYFCASSSDRSSGANVLTFGAGSRLTVL.

This chain uses TRBV6-5 with TRBJ1-6, with D perhaps TRBD1 (5 bases). Between the trimmed V and J ends, which lost 4 bases and 8 bases, there was a span of 9 bases. CDR1 is MNHEY, CDR2 SVGAGI, per germline. This CDR3 is 13 amino acids long. This CDR3 is CASSLVGDSPLHF. The CDR3 DNA follows: TGTGCCAGCAGTTTGGTAGGGGATTCACCCCTCCACTTT.

The chain is built from TRBV4-1 and TRBJ1-1; 7 nucleotides agree with TRBD1. V dropped 1 base and J dropped 2; count of bases not matched to a gene: 4. Per germline, CDR1 MGHRA and CDR2 YSYEKL. This CDR3 contains 15 residues. The DNA for the CDR3 is TGCGCCAGCAGCCAAGTGTACAGGGGAAACACTGAAGCTTTCTTT. This codes for CASSQVYRGNTEAFF.

The V and J genes are TRBV13 and TRBJ2-7; 12 bases match TRBD2. This CDR3 spans 16 amino acids. V was pared by 2 bases and J by 2 bases, with 4 bases of the junction left unmatched. Germline V gene sequence: CDR1 PRHDT, CDR2 FYEKMQ (reference sequence). The CDR3: CASSLTLAGGAYEQYF. CDR3 DNA: TGTGCCAGCAGCTTAACACTAGCGGGGGGAGCCTACGAGCAGTACTTC.

The V call is TRBV23-1, the J call TRBJ2-1, with a possible D match to TRBD2 (7 bases). TRBV23-1 is an open reading frame, and its role is uncertain. Trimming pared 6 bases from V and 5 bases from J, leaving 17 bases between. The CDR3 spans 15 residues. The CDR3 DNA follows: TGCGCCAGCAGGCCAGGGGAGGGAGGAGACAATGAGCAGTTCTTC. As protein: CASRPGEGGDNEQFF.

The chain is built from TRBV4-1 and TRBJ2-3; TRBD1 aligns across 8 bases. This CDR3 region has 16 residues. The germline CDR1 and CDR2 sequences are MGHRA and YSYEKL. The junction had 3 bases not matched to a gene; V was cut back by 1 base and J by 0 bases. This chain's CDR3 is CASSQGRTGSTDTQYF. CDR3 sequence (DNA): TGCGCCAGCAGCCAAGGGCGGACAGGGAGCACAGATACGCAGTATTTT.

The rearrangement uses TRBV7-9 and TRBJ2-5; 11 bases are a match to TRBD2. This CDR3 comprises 16 residues. V dropped 5 bases and J dropped 2; count of bases not matched to a gene: 7. The germline V gene encodes CDR1 SEHNR and CDR2 FQNEAQ (reference sequence). The CDR3: CASSGPGLAAQETQYF. DNA of the CDR3: TGTGCCAGCAGCGGTCCGGGACTAGCGGCACAAGAGACCCAGTACTTC.

This sequence joins TRBV7-8 and TRBJ2-7, with 7 positions matching TRBD2. The germline V gene has CDR1 SGHVS and CDR2 FQNEAQ. After removal of 3 bases from V and 3 bases from J, the junction contained 8 bases not matched to a gene. The CDR3 loop spans 15 amino acids. The CDR3 nucleotides read TGTGCCAGCAGCTTGGGCTTGGGGACTAACTACGAGCAGTACTTC. Its translation: CASSLGLGTNYEQYF.

The V gene is TRBV9, the J gene TRBJ2-3; D ambiguous. Germline V CDR1 and CDR2: SGDLS, YYNGEE. With 0 bases removed from V and 2 bases from J, the gap between germline ends came to 7 bases. This CDR3 is built from 14 residues. This CDR3 reads CASSVVDTTDTQYF. The CDR3 region has the DNA TGTGCCAGCAGCGTAGTAGATACCACAGATACGCAGTATTTT.

The V and J genes are TRBV30 and TRBJ1-1, with D perhaps matching TRBD1 (5 bases). Germline V gene lookup returns CDR1 GTSNPN and CDR2 SVGIG (reference sequence). The germline V and J ends were trimmed by 3 bases and 4 bases, with 15 bases remaining between them. The CDR3 totals 14 residues. The DNA for the CDR3 is TGTGCCTGGAGAGGTTTCTTGGGGGGCACTGAAGCTTTCTTT. Residues: CAWRGFLGGTEAFF.

The chain couples TRBV3-1 (or the pseudogene TRBV3-2) to TRBJ2-1; TRBD2 might be the D (6 bases). This CDR3 contains 15 residues. Germline V CDR1 and CDR2: LGHDT, YNNKEL (reference sequence). Trimming stripped 1 base from V and 8 bases from J, with 15 bases between. The CDR3 reads CASSQVMEGWYEQFF. In DNA form, the CDR3 reads TGTGCCAGCAGCCAAGTGATGGAGGGGTGGTATGAGCAGTTCTTC.

The chain uses TRBV7-2 and TRBJ2-3; 8 nucleotides line up with TRBD1. Germline CDR1 and CDR2: SGHTA and FQGNSA. The CDR3 length is 13 residues. Losses at the gene ends were 6 bases for V and 4 bases for J; bases not matched to a gene: 3. The CDR3 sequence is CASRGQVADTQYF. The CDR3 DNA sequence: TGTGCCAGCAGGGGACAGGTGGCAGATACGCAGTATTTT.

The rearrangement uses TRBV6-5 and TRBJ1-6, with 9 bases aligning to TRBD1. Germline loops: CDR1 MNHEY, CDR2 SVGAGI. The CDR3 covers 15 residues. V lost 6 bases and J lost 8; bases outside the gene matches: 8. The CDR3 DNA follows: TGTGCCAGCAGGACCACAGGGGGCTTAGATTCACCCCTCCACTTT. Protein sequence: CASRTTGGLDSPLHF.

J is TRBJ1-2 and V is TRBV12-3 or TRBV12-4, with TRBD1 as a possible D gene (6 bases). V was trimmed by 5 bases and J by 5 bases, leaving 12 bases between them. This CDR3 contains 13 residues. The CDR3 sequence: CASSTQGAYGYTF. As DNA, the CDR3 is TGTGCCAGCAGTACACAGGGAGCTTATGGCTACACCTTC.

There are a few counts of this clone. The rearrangement links TRBV2 to TRBJ1-3; D is uncertain. The CDR3 extends over 16 amino acids. Germline V CDR1 and CDR2: SNHLY, FYNNEI. Trimming pared 0 bases from V and 0 bases from J, leaving 9 bases between. CDR3 DNA sequence: TGTGCCAGCAGTGAAGCAGGAGCCTTCTCTGGAAACACCATATATTTT. Translated, it gives CASSEAGAFSGNTIYF.

The chain employs TRBV11-3 and TRBJ1-6, with 7 bases identical to TRBD1. The CDR3 extends over 17 amino acids. V was clipped by 3 bases and J by 7 bases; unmatched bases: 12. The germline gives CDR1 SGHNT, CDR2 YENEEA. The CDR3 spells CASSFPDRSFSNSPLHF. The CDR3 nucleotides read TGTGCCAGCAGCTTCCCGGACAGGTCTTTTTCCAATTCACCCCTCCACTTT.

The chain has TRBV5-1 and TRBJ2-2; weak D call: TRBD2 (5 bases). The CDR3 consists of 15 residues. Per the germline V gene, CDR1 is SGHRS and CDR2 is YFSETQ. V dropped 4 bases and J dropped 0 bases, with 10 bases sitting between them. CDR3: CASSPLAPNTGELFF. CDR3 bases: TGCGCCAGCAGCCCCCTAGCCCCGAACACCGGGGAGCTGTTTTTT.

This rearrangement joins TRBV6-5 to TRBJ1-5; TRBD1 agrees at 9 bases. Trimming removed 6 bases from V and 5 bases from J; junction bases left unmatched: 2. Per the germline V gene, CDR1 is MNHEY and CDR2 is SVGAGI. The CDR3 is 13 amino acids. CDR3 bases: TGTGCCAGCAGGCGACAGGGGGATCAGCCCCAGCATTTT. Protein product: CASRRQGDQPQHF.